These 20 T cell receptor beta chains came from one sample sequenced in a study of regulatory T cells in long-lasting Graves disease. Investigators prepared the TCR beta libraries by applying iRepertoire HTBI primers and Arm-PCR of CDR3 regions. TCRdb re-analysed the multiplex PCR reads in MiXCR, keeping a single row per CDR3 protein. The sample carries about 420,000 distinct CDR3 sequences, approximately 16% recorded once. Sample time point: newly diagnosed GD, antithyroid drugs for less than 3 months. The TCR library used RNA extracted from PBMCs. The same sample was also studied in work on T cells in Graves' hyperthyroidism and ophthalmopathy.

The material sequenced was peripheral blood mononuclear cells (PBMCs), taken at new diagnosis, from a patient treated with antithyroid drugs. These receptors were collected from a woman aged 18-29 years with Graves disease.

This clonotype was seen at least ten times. The CDR3 nucleotides read TGTGCCAGCAGTCAAGACAGCTCCTACAATGAGCAGTTCTTC. It specifies CASSQDSSYNEQFF. The rearrangement uses TRBV12-3 or TRBV12-4 and TRBJ2-1; D is perhaps TRBD1 (5 bases). This CDR3 has 14 residues. V shed 5 bases and J shed 0 bases, with 8 bases lying between them.

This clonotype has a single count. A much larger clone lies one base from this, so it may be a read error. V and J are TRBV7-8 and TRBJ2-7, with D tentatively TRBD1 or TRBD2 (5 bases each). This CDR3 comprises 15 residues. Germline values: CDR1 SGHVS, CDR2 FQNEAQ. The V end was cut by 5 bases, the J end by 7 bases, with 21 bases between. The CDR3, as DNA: TGTGCCAGCAGCGGGGGATGGGAGTTGATCGATGAGCAGTACTTC. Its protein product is CASSGGWELIDEQYF.

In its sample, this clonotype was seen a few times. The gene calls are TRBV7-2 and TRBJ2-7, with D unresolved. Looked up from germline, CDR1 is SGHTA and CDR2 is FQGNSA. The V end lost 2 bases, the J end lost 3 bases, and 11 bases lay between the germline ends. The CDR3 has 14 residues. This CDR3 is CASSLSSVYYEQYF. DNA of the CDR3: TGTGCCAGCAGCTTATCATCAGTATACTACGAGCAGTACTTC.

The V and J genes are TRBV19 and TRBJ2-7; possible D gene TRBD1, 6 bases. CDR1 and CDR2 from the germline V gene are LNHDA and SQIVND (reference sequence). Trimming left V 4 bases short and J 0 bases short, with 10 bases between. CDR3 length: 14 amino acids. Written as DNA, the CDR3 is TGTGCCAGTAGTAGTTTGGACAGCTCCTACGAGCAGTACTTC. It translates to CASSSLDSSYEQYF.

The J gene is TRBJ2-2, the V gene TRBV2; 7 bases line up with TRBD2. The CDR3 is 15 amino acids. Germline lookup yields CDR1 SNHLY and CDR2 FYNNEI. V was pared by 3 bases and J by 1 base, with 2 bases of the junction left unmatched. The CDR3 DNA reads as TGTGCCAGCAGTGAGGAGCGGGGGAACACCGGGGAGCTGTTTTTT. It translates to CASSEERGNTGELFF.

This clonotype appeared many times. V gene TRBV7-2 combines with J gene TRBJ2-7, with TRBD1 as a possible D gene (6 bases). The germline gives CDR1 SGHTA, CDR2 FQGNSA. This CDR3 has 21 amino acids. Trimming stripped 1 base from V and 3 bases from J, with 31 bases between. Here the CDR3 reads CASSLVTQNDRRPRSRYEQYF. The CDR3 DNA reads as TGTGCCAGCAGCTTAGTCACACAAAACGACAGGAGGCCGAGGAGCCGCTACGAGCAGTACTTC.

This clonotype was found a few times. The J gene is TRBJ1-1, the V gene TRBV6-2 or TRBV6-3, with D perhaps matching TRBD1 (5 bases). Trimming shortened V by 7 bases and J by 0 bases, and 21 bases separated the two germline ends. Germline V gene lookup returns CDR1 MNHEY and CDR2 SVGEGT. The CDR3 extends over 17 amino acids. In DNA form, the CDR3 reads TGTGCCAGCATCCGGGACTCCGGAGGGGCCCTGAACACTGAAGCTTTCTTT. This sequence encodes CASIRDSGGALNTEAFF.

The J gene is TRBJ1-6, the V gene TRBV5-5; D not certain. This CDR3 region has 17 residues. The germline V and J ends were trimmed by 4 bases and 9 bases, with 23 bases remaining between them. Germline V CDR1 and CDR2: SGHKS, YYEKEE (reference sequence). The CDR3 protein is CASSEARKSDPGSPLHF. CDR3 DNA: TGTGCCAGCAGCGAGGCCAGGAAATCGGACCCCGGTTCACCCCTCCACTTT.

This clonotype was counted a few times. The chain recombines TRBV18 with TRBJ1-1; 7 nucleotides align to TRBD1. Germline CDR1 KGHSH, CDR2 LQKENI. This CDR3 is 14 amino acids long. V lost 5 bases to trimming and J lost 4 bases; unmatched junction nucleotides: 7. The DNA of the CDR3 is TGTGCCAGCTCAACAGTGTCAGGGGGCACTGAAGCTTTCTTT. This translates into CASSTVSGGTEAFF.

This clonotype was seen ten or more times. This CDR3 reads CAWSTGTGGPYEQYF. The DNA of the CDR3 is TGTGCCTGGAGTACCGGGACAGGGGGTCCCTACGAGCAGTACTTC. V is TRBV30 and J is TRBJ2-7; 11 bases are shared with TRBD1. Germline trimming cut 2 bases from V and 2 bases from J; bases unmatched to any gene: 5. The CDR3 totals 15 residues. CDR1 is GTSNPN, CDR2 SVGIG, per germline (reference sequence). The full variable domain, completed using reference TRBV30 and TRBJ2-7, is SQTIHQWPATLVQPVGSPLSLECTVEGTSNPNLYWYRQAAGRGLQLLFYSVGIGQISSEVPQNLSASRPQDRQFILSSKKLLLSDSGFYLCAWSTGTGGPYEQYFGPGTRLTVT.

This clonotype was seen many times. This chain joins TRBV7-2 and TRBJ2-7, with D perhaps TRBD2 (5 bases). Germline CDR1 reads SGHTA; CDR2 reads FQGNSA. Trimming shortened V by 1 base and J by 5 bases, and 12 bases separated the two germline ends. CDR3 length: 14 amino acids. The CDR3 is CASSLESGVNEQYF. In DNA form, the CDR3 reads TGTGCCAGCAGCTTAGAATCCGGGGTCAACGAGCAGTACTTC.

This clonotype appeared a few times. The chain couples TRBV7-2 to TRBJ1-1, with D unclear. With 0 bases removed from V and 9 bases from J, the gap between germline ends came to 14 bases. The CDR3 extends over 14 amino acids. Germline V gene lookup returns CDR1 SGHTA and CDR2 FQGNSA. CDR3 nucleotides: TGTGCCAGCAGCTTAGCGCCCGGGATGTTTCAAGCTTTCTTT. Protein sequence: CASSLAPGMFQAFF.

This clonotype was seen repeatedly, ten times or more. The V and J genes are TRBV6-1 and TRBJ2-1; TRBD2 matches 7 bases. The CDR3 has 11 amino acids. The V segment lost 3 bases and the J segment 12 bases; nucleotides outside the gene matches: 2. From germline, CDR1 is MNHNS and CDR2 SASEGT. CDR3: CASSDASGQFF. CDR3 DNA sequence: TGTGCCAGCAGTGACGCTAGCGGGCAGTTCTTC.

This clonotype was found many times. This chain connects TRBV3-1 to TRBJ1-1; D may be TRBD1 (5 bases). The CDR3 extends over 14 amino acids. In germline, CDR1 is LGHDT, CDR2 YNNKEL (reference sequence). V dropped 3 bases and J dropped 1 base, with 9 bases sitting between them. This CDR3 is CASSHGTENTEAFF. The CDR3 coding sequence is TGTGCCAGCAGCCACGGGACGGAGAACACTGAAGCTTTCTTT.

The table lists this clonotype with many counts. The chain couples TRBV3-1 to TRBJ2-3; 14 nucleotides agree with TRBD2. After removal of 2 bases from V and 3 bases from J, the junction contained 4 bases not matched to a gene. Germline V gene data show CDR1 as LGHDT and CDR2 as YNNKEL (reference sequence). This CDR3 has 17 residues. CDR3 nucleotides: TGTGCCAGCAGCCAACCCCGGACTAGCGGGAGGACAGATACGCAGTATTTT. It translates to CASSQPRTSGRTDTQYF.

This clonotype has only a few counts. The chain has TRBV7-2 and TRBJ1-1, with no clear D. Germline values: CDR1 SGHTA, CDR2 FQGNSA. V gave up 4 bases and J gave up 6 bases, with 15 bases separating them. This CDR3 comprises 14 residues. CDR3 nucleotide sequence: TGTGCCAGCAGCTCCCGACCCCCGGGATCTGAAGCTTTCTTT. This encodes CASSSRPPGSEAFF.

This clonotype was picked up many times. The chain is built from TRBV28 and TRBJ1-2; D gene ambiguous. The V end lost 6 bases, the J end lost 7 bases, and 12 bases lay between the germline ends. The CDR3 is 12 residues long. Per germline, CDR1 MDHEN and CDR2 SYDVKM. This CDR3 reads CASSQTGRGYTF. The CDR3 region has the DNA TGTGCCAGCAGCCAGACTGGGCGTGGCTACACCTTC.

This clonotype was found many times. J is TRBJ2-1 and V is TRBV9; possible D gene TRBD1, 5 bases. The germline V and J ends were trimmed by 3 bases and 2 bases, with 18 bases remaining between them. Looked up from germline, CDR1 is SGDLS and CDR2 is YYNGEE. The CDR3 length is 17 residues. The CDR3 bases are TGTGCCAGCAGCGGAGACATTTTTAGGGGAACCTACAATGAGCAGTTCTTC. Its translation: CASSGDIFRGTYNEQFF.

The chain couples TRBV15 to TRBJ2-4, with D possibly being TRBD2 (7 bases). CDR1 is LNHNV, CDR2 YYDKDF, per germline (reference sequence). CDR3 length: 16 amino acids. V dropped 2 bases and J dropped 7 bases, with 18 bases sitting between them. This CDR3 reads CATSRTWGGAKNIQYF. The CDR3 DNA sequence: TGTGCCACCAGCAGAACATGGGGGGGGGCAAAGAACATTCAGTACTTC.

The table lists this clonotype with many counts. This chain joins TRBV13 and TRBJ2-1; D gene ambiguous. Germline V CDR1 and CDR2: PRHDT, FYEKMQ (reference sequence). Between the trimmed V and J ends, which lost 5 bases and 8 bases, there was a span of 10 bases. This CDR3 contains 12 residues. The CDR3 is CASSLLWDEQFF. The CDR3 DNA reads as TGTGCCAGCAGCCTTCTTTGGGATGAGCAGTTCTTC.